Shown below are 14 T cell receptor beta chains from a single sample sequenced in a study of CD8+CD57+ T cells in acquired aplastic anemia. The sequenced patients had an expansion of CD8+CD57+ cells seen by flow cytometry. Profiling that covered TCR beta VDJ and CDR3 relied on genomic DNA as its template. TCRdb fed the reads into MiXCR, producing one record per CDR3 protein. The profile shows about 120,000 distinct CDR3 sequences, 30% to 45% of them singletons. Sequenced material: sorted CD4+, CD8+, or CD8+CD57+ T cells (not recorded which) from PBMCs. The receptor source for this set is a human donor with aplastic anemia.

The genes are TRBV25-1 and TRBJ2-3; 9 nucleotides agree with TRBD1. CDR1 is MGHDK and CDR2 is SYGVNS in the germline V gene. The CDR3 has 17 amino acids. V shed 1 base and J 3 bases; nucleotides not matched to a gene: 8. The CDR3 is CASSESTGQGVTDTQYF. The CDR3 nucleotides read TGTGCCAGCAGTGAATCTACGGGACAGGGAGTGACAGATACGCAGTATTTT.

This clonotype showed up just a few times. The chain employs TRBV6-5 and TRBJ1-5; D not resolved. This CDR3 is built from 14 residues. V lost 4 bases, J lost 0 bases, and 7 bases lay in between. CDR1 and CDR2 from the germline V gene are MNHEY and SVGAGI. CDR3 sequence: CASSFGDSNQPQHF. The CDR3, as DNA: TGTGCCAGCAGTTTTGGGGATAGCAATCAGCCCCAGCATTTT.

The chain couples TRBV7-2 to TRBJ1-2; D gene ambiguous. The CDR3 contains 13 residues. Germline-derived CDR1 and CDR2 are SGHTA and FQGNSA. Between the trimmed V and J ends, which lost 1 base and 1 base, there was a span of 4 bases. The CDR3 reads CASSLDVNYGYTF. In nucleotides, the CDR3 is TGTGCCAGCAGCTTAGACGTTAACTATGGCTACACCTTC.

This clonotype was counted many times. The genes are TRBV4-2 and TRBJ1-5; possibly TRBD1 for D (5 bases). Germline V gene data show CDR1 as LGHNA and CDR2 as YNFKEQ. V lost 1 base and J lost 4, with 8 bases in between. This CDR3 spans 14 amino acids. The CDR3 sequence: CASSQGGVNQPQHF. The CDR3 DNA reads TGTGCCAGCAGCCAAGGGGGCGTTAATCAGCCCCAGCATTTT.

Many counts were recorded for this clonotype. V and J are TRBV20-1 and TRBJ1-4; D uncertain. V was clipped by 3 bases and J by 3 bases, with 8 bases between them. CDR1 DFQATT and CDR2 SNEGSKA come from the germline V gene (reference sequence). The CDR3 is 13 residues long. CDR3 DNA sequence: TGCAGTGCTAGGAGGGTGGCTAATGAAAAACTGTTTTTT. Translated: CSARRVANEKLFF.

The chain carries TRBV7-2 and TRBJ1-6; 9 bases match TRBD1. This CDR3 region has 15 residues. The V gene end was trimmed by 5 bases and the J gene end by 10 bases; junction bases not matched to a gene: 9. In germline, CDR1 is SGHTA, CDR2 FQGNSA. The CDR3 protein is CASSPRDRETSPLHF. The CDR3 region has the DNA TGTGCCAGCAGCCCCCGGGACAGGGAGACCTCACCCCTCCACTTT.

This clonotype was picked up many times. The chain combines TRBV11-2 with TRBJ1-1; D gene unclear. Germline CDR1 is SGHAT and CDR2 is FQNNGV. The CDR3 length is 13 residues. Trimming took off 1 base at V and 4 bases at J, with 7 bases between the two ends. CDR3 region: CASSLGLGTEAFF. The CDR3 coding sequence is TGTGCCAGCAGCTTAGGGTTAGGCACTGAAGCTTTCTTT.

This clonotype showed up just a few times. The chain's CDR3 is CASSSRDRQYF. The CDR3 nucleotides are TGTGCCAGCAGTTCCAGAGACCGGCAGTACTTC. The J gene is TRBJ2-7, the V gene TRBV28, with no clear D. The CDR3 covers 11 residues. The V end lost 4 bases, the J end lost 9 bases, and 10 bases lay between the germline ends. Germline loops: CDR1 MDHEN, CDR2 SYDVKM.

Notes on this clonotype: A single base separates this from a much larger clone, so it may be a read error. This CDR3 fails to terminate in the conserved phenylalanine or tryptophan, so it likely reflects a read error. The rearrangement links TRBV25-1 to TRBJ1-5; D gene ambiguous. Trimming removed 3 bases from V and 0 bases from J, with 6 bases in between. The CDR3 runs 14 residues. The germline V gene encodes CDR1 MGHDK and CDR2 SYGVNS. This chain's CDR3 is CASSDRSSNQPQHL. CDR3 bases: TGTGCCAGCAGTGACAGGAGTAGCAATCAGCCCCAGCATCTT.

J is TRBJ2-2 and V is TRBV28, with 9 bases matching TRBD2. The CDR3 totals 14 residues. In germline, CDR1 is MDHEN, CDR2 SYDVKM. Trimming cost V 8 bases and J 7 bases; bases outside gene matches: 8. Here the CDR3 reads CASRGASGVGELFF. The CDR3 DNA sequence: TGTGCCAGCCGAGGGGCTAGCGGGGTCGGGGAGCTGTTTTTT.

In its sample, this clonotype was seen many times. This chain uses TRBV7-6 with TRBJ2-1; TRBD1 matches at 7 bases. The CDR3 has 14 residues. Germline V lookup: CDR1 SGHVS, CDR2 FNYEAQ. Unmatched junction bases numbered 7, after V lost 5 bases and J lost 6 bases. The CDR3 bases are TGTGCCAGCAGCCAGCCCAGGGGGTTCAATGAGCAGTTCTTC. Its translation is CASSQPRGFNEQFF.

This clonotype came up many times. The chain combines TRBV7-2 with TRBJ2-7; D may be TRBD1 (5 bases). The V end lost 2 bases, the J end lost 7 bases, and 15 bases lay between the germline ends. Germline values: CDR1 SGHTA, CDR2 FQGNSA. The CDR3 is 14 residues long. The CDR3 loop reads CASSLRGSFGEQYF. The CDR3 nucleotides are TGTGCCAGCAGCTTAAGGGGATCGTTTGGTGAGCAGTACTTC.

J is TRBJ1-5 and V is TRBV9; unclear D gene. This CDR3 comprises 12 residues. Trimming removed 5 bases at V and 6 bases at J, with 9 bases between. The germline V gene has CDR1 SGDLS and CDR2 YYNGEE. In DNA, the CDR3 is TGTGCCAGCAGAGCTGGTAGTCAGCCCCAGCATTTT. This sequence encodes CASRAGSQPQHF.

The genes are TRBV2 and TRBJ2-7; D might be TRBD1 or TRBD2, each matching 5 bases. The J call may be in error: the DNA end matches TRBJ2-1 better. Germline assignment: CDR1 SNHLY and CDR2 FYNNEI. CDR3 length: 15 amino acids. The CDR3: CASSDLRPGTAEQFF. DNA for the CDR3: TGTGCCAGCAGTGACCTGAGACCGGGGACGGCTGAGCAGTTCTTC.